Sequencing of this T cell receptor (beta chain) was carried out in a study of spatial heterogeneity in lung cancer. For the study at large: Compared with alpha-chain sequences, beta-chain sequences were consistently detected in greater numbers.

Germline-derived CDR1 and CDR2 are SGHTA and FQGTGA. Trimming cost V 5 bases and J 8 bases, with 7 bases left between them. The CDR3 sequence is 11 residues long. Study findings and constraints: The number of expanded tumor alpha and beta chains correlated with mutation number.

About this clonotype: Its matching antigen is unknown.

Described time point: sample taken at primary tumor resection. TCRdb called the 5' RACE reads again in MiXCR, with one record for every CDR3 protein. The sample lists approximately 25,000 distinct CDR3 sequences, over 7.5% seen once, with 7.7% in the top ten. This chain connects TRBV7-3 to TRBJ2-1; no clear D gene. The receptor's source is a male donor with early-stage non-small cell lung cancer. The source material was lung tumor tissue, sampled at surgery. The CDR3 DNA sequence: TGTGCCAGCAGCGGAAGGGATGAGCAGTTCTTC. Its translation: CASSGRDEQFF.